This T cell receptor (beta chain) originates from a study of early T cells in non-severe SARS-CoV-2 infection. Study context: Sequencing used unsorted whole-blood bulk RNA, so chains lack pairing.

This clonotype has just a few counts. Antigen specificity is unknown. The V and J ends lost 5 bases and 0 bases, in that order; junction bases with no gene match: 6. CDR1 SGHVS and CDR2 FNYEAQ come from the germline V gene. The CDR3 runs to 16 residues. cDNA molecules, individually, were tagged with unique molecular identifiers. MiXCR, run by TCRdb on the 5' RACE reads, gives a single entry per CDR3 protein. The sample yields under 85,000 distinct CDR3 sequences, around 5% seen once. Study-level results: The VDJdb matching leaned toward anti-spike CD8 responses and overlooked private and CD4 specificities.

The receptor was derived from an adult who was a healthcare worker with PCR-confirmed SARS-CoV-2 infection or an uninfected control (not recorded which). The sequences come from whole blood, collected at baseline. The J gene is TRBJ2-1, the V gene TRBV7-6; 8 nucleotides line up with TRBD2. The DNA of the CDR3 is TGTGCCAGCAGCGAAACTAGCGGTAGCTCCTACAATGAGCAGTTCTTC. Its translation is CASSETSGSSYNEQFF.